The clone carrying this T cell receptor beta chain was seen a few times. Its antigen is not known. These data come from a study of vaccination and CD4 T cells after COVID-19. With 6 bases clipped from V and 2 bases from J, the junction kept 4 bases outside the gene matches. The CDR3 consists of 14 residues. Germline V gene lookup returns CDR1 LNHDA and CDR2 SQIVND (reference sequence). Documented treatment: roughly 10-day PBMC culture with coronavirus spike peptide pools or control peptides (ViraFEST assay). Sequencing of the DNA from cultured CD4+ T cells was carried out with the Oncomine TCR Beta short-read assay. A single record per CDR3 protein comes from TCRdb applying MiXCR to the PCR reads. The data contain approximately 18,000 distinct CDR3 sequences, more than 70% of them singletons.

The genes are TRBV19 and TRBJ1-2, with 9 nucleotides matching TRBD1. The sequence came from a human donor who received a COVID-19 vaccine. Source: CD4+ T cells from blood, cultured in vitro, taken after SARS-CoV-2 vaccination. CDR3 sequence: CASRAGQGNYGYTF. CDR3 coding DNA: TGTGCCAGTAGGGCAGGACAGGGGAACTATGGCTACACCTTC.